This record covers a single T cell receptor beta chain. This clonotype was counted ten times or more. What antigen it recognizes has not been identified. Qualities for individual bases were not recorded, and no much larger clone is one base off. The data were obtained in a study of early T cells in non-severe SARS-CoV-2 infection (dated by TCRdb to the early 2020s). About the study as a whole: Bulk RNA from unsorted whole blood was used for TCR sequencing, so alpha and beta chains could not be paired.

The method was 5' RACE. Sequencing instrument: NextSeq 500. The TCR library protocol attached unique molecular identifiers to individual cDNA molecules to correct for sequencing error and PCR bias. TCR alpha and beta chains were both sequenced, and the abundances of alpha and beta sequences in each sample were closely correlated with each other. Under the source paper's analysis protocol: Decombinator V4 was used to annotate TCR sequences for V gene, J gene and CDR3. TCRs were defined as expanded if a significant change between any two time points was detected under a Poisson model with p below 0.0001. Abundances of TCRs were expressed as counts per million after normalisation to the total number of TCRs sequenced in each sample. MAIT TCRs were defined by TRAV1-2 paired with TRAJ12, TRAJ20 or TRAJ33, and iNKT TCRs by TRAV10 paired with TRAJ18. VDJdb, accessed on 1 November 2021, was searched for TCRs annotated for CMV, EBV and SARS-CoV-2, and TCRs annotated for more than one antigen were excluded. TCRdb redid the processing of the public reads, applying fastp at Q25 and MiXCR, and retained in-frame beta chains. Duplicate CDR3 protein sequences are folded into a single record with the most common DNA and genes. These V and J calls derive from TCRdb rather than the authors' analysis. In this sample the table shows over 60,000 distinct CDR3 sequences, around 10% of which occur a single time. The ten largest account for more than 7.5% of the sample.

The full study reports these points: VDJdb matching was skewed toward anti-spike CD8 responses and likely underestimated virus-specific expansions by missing private and CD4 specificities.

The CDR3 measures 16 amino acids from cysteine to phenylalanine. This entry keeps only the CDR3 DNA: 48 bases, framed from base 1. The germline V gene supplies CDR1 SGHRS and CDR2 YFSETQ. The trim is 5 bases for V and 0 bases for J, with a gap of 15 bases between the germline ends. This was a case-control study nested in a cohort of healthcare workers in London, UK, who had nasopharyngeal swab PCR tests and blood samples taken every week. Healthcare workers were recruited between 23 and 31 March 2020, during the week of the UK lockdown, and were followed weekly for up to about 16 weeks. The sequence links TRBV5-1 to TRBJ2-1; the D match is possibly TRBD1 or TRBD2, with 7 bases aligned in each. This sequence originates from an adult who was a healthcare worker with PCR-confirmed SARS-CoV-2 infection or an uninfected control (not recorded which). The material sequenced was whole blood, taken at baseline. The CDR3 in this case is CASRSGGASSYNEQFF. The sequenced DNA is TGCGCCAGCAGATCAGGGGGGGCCAGCTCCTACAATGAGCAGTTCTTC.